This T cell receptor (beta chain) was recorded in a study of graft-versus-host responses after intestinal transplantation (dated by TCRdb to the early 2020s). Notes on the research overall: Multivisceral, liver-intestinal, or isolated intestinal transplants were received by the recipients. The cohort enrolled under 30 intestinal transplant recipients, one of whom was a retransplant, and a few patients without pretransplant specimens were excluded. Alloreactive clones were identified by sequencing pre-transplant mixed lymphocyte reaction products and comparing these products with unstimulated pre-transplant donor and recipient T cells. Rather than going through the commercial service, samples from three later patients were sequenced in-house on an Illumina MiSeq and processed with MiXCR. Bulk TCR-beta CDR3 sequencing was used to track graft-versus-host and host-versus-graft alloreactive T cell clones in the graft, circulation and bone marrow after intestinal transplantation. A peak of at least 4% donor T cells among recipient peripheral blood mononuclear cells was the definition used for donor T cell macrochimerism. All recipients received anti-thymocyte globulin induction followed by maintenance tacrolimus and steroids for roughly three years.

To note about this clone: Its specific antigen is unknown. Base qualities are not provided; no much larger clone lies one nucleotide away.

The protocol used for the library was the immunoSEQ multiplex PCR assay. For most patients, high-throughput TCR-beta CDR3 sequencing of genomic DNA was performed by Adaptive Biotechnologies. As for the original processing: TCR sequencing data for over 15 patients were retrieved from Adaptive's ImmunoSEQ software; a few other patients were processed with MiXCR and VDJtools. Because the origin of CDR3 nucleotide sequences shared between donor and recipient could not be assigned, those sequences were removed. To be classed as alloreactive, a clone needed at least 2-fold expansion over unstimulated cells and a minimum CFSE-low frequency of 0.002% (template counts) or 0.001% (read counts). A clone was considered mappable if detected in the sequenced pre-transplant spleen, lymph node, or MLR CFSE-low populations of the donor or recipient. Cumulative frequency of alloreactive clones was calculated as a percentage of all sequences weighted by copy number. Drawn from immuneACCESS, this table holds only the in-frame rearrangements with V and J called that TCRdb kept. Clones are partly lost; checked studies trace under half to an unresolved V gene and leave the rest unexplained. V and J calls and clone size are those listed in that table; D and trimming were worked out from the DNA. This sample gives over 45,000 clones in total; just under 95% of them show up just once. The top ten clonotypes cover around 6.1% of the sample.

In the first month after transplant, blood samples were collected up to 4 times, and after that at least monthly when available. Its CDR3 holds 13 amino acids, cysteine through phenylalanine. CDR3 DNA only is kept here, 39 bases in frame from base 1. The germline V gene provides CDR1 MNHEY and CDR2 SVGAGI. For this chain, trimming is 5 bases at the V end and 5 bases at the J end, and the number of junction bases without a gene match is 3. Study-wide findings and limitations: High GvH to HvG T cell clonal ratios were observed in the allografts of patients with donor T cell macrochimerism. Conclusions were limited by the relatively low number and heterogeneity of intestinal transplant patients. Early after transplant, declines in HvG clones were associated with peak levels of circulating GvH clones. GvH clones were detected in recipient bone marrow, and some of these GvH clones were observed earlier in ileal mucosa or blood, consistent with an intestinal mucosal origin.

The sequence is built from TRBV6-5 and TRBJ1-3; TRBD1 aligns with 7 central bases. The starting material was PBMCs, obtained approximately 740 days after a first intestinal transplant, on the day of a second. The TCR sequence derives from a human patient who received an intestinal transplant, so some T cells may come from the graft donor. The CDR3 corresponds to CASSRTGRNTIYF. The DNA sequence is as follows: TGTGCCAGCAGTCGGACAGGACGAAACACCATATATTTT.